This T cell receptor (beta chain) was found in a study of blood T cells in healthy people across ages (dated by TCRdb to the mid-2010s). Broadly, across the study: In model experiments, template switching captured about one uniquely barcoded TCR beta cDNA molecule for every two T cells. To track age-related changes in TCR beta repertoire diversity, the study relied on deep sequencing normalized with unique cDNA molecular identifiers. The donors were split into four age groups: young (average 16 years), middle-aged (about 40), aged (roughly 65) and long-lived (roughly 80). Donors of different ages were randomly distributed across sequencing lanes to avoid experimental bias. Using the same blood draw, the study looked at two additional independent replicas of 1 million unique cDNA reads for two donors, one aged 18 to 30 and the other aged 80 or older.

Libraries were constructed by 5' RACE. The run used an Illumina HiSeq 2500. A second roughly 7 to 11 cycle PCR used a sample-barcoded 5' primer and a J-beta primer mix. A unique molecular identifier was introduced onto each TCR beta cDNA molecule by a template-switch 5' adaptor carrying 12 random nucleotides. Each sample yielded at least 2.5 million CDR3-containing paired-end reads. The Mint cDNA synthesis kit, primed by a TRBC-specific oligonucleotide, was used to synthesize first-strand cDNA from all RNA. Following uracil-DNA glycosylase treatment, all cDNA underwent a first 18-cycle PCR with the universal primers M1SS and BC2_uni_R. The study's processing was this. Normalization of each sample was performed by random selection of 1 million high-quality reads, each carrying a distinct molecular identifier. Reads sharing molecular identifiers were discarded rather than binned into consensus sequences. CDR3 identification, clonotype clustering and error correction used MiTCR with a Q25 quality threshold and the strictest error-elimination algorithm. Lower-bound total TCR beta diversity was estimated with a nonparametric unseen species model using Euler transformation. The raw public data were reprocessed by TCRdb itself: fastp quality trimming at Q25, MiXCR clonotype calling, in-frame beta chains only. Every entry covers one CDR3 protein and lists the most common genes and DNA from its rows. The V and J calls here are based on TCRdb, not the publication. Here the sample has about 1.5 million distinct CDR3 sequences; about 42% occur a single time. About 4% of the sample is in the top ten clones.

Summary of the overall study and its limitations: Total diversity estimates from one million sequenced T cells were considered lower bounds and underestimates. The CMV infection status of donors was not known, potentially confounding age-related changes in expanded clonotypes. Conclusive comparison of naive and antigen-experienced compartments was prevented by the profiling of bulk unsorted PBMCs. As age increased, observed TCR beta diversity per million T cells dropped in a roughly linear way, and a significant reduction was already evident by age around 41. Observed TCR beta diversity correlated strongly with the percentage of naive T cells measured by flow cytometry. Compared with the aged group, more naive CD4+ T cells, fewer expanded clones and increased TCR diversity were shown by the long-lived group, suggesting age selection.

As concerns this clonotype: This receptor's antigen is unknown. No much larger clone is present one base from it, and per-base qualities are unavailable.

Donors were a few dozen systemically healthy Caucasian individuals from Russia aged about 6 to 100 years. Each donor gave roughly 11 milliliters of peripheral blood, drawn into EDTA-treated Vacutainer tubes. PBMCs were isolated by Ficoll-Paque density-gradient centrifugation, with at least 7 million obtained per sample. Total RNA, at least 5 micrograms per sample, was extracted from PBMCs with Trizol reagent. The percentages of naive CD45RAhigh/CD27high T cells were determined by flow cytometry on a PBMC aliquot from every donor. Trimming removed 4 bases from V and 7 bases from J, leaving 13 bases between the germline ends. From its cysteine to its phenylalanine, the CDR3 spans 14 amino acids. The retained sequence is limited to the CDR3, 42 bases, with the frame set at the first base. CDR1 and CDR2 are drawn from the germline V gene: SNHLY, FYNNEI.

The sequenced material came from blood. The sequence was collected from a young woman in good health. Rearrangement joined TRBV2 to TRBJ2-2, with a weak D call of TRBD2 (5 bases match). The CDR3: CASSGERQIGELFF. The DNA sequence is given as TGTGCCAGCAGTGGGGAGAGGCAGATCGGGGAGCTGTTTTTT.